This T cell receptor beta chain came from a study of T cells in Graves' hyperthyroidism and ophthalmopathy. Germline V gene lookup returns CDR1 SQVTM and CDR2 ANQGSEA. This CDR3 has 14 amino acids. The V gene lost 3 bases and the J gene lost 4 bases, with 15 bases spanning the gap. This clonotype was picked up many times. Amplification of TCR beta CDR3 regions was performed using RNA transcripts as template. The HTBI set primed first-round TCR CDR3 RT-PCR. TCRdb independently ran MiXCR on the multiplex PCR reads; one entry per CDR3 protein. The sample has hundreds of thousands of distinct CDR3 sequences, just over 45% seen once.

This TCR was sampled from a woman aged 18-35 years with Graves' hyperthyroidism. Sequencing was done on a sample of peripheral blood or thyroid tissue (not recorded which). The chain combines TRBV29-1 with TRBJ1-2; the D gene is possibly TRBD1 (6 bases). CDR3 coding DNA: TGCAGCGTTGACCCTACAGGGTACCTCTATGGCTACACCTTC. Translation gives CSVDPTGYLYGYTF. Based on the CDR3 plus reference TRBV29-1 and TRBJ1-2, the full variable domain is SAVISQKPSRDICQRGTSLTIQCQVDSQVTMMFWYRQQPGQSLTLIATANQGSEATYESGFVIDKFPISRPNLTFSTLTVSNMSPEDSSIYLCSVDPTGYLYGYTFGSGTRLTVV.